This TCR beta chain was sequenced during a study of T cell changes during pregnancy in multiple sclerosis. The data were produced by immunoSEQ multiplex PCR, yet TCRdb's version contains in-frame clones alone and is incomplete. The sample contains about 100,000 clones, more than 90% of which appear only once. V shed 5 bases and J 2 bases; nucleotides not matched to a gene: 5. The CDR3 runs to 14 residues. The germline V gene has CDR1 MDHEN and CDR2 SYDVKM. The rearrangement links TRBV28 to TRBJ2-7; 8 positions agree with TRBD2. The source was peripheral blood, collected in the second trimester of pregnancy. This clonotype originated in a female donor with multiple sclerosis, enrolled in a pregnancy study. CDR3 nucleotide sequence: TGTGCCAGCAGTCCCCCGGGACTAGCCTACGAGCAGTACTTC. This encodes CASSPPGLAYEQYF.